These 5 T cell receptor beta chains originate from one sample sequenced in a study of blood T cells in healthy people across ages. Alongside a J-beta primer mix, a sample-barcoded 5' primer served in a second PCR lasting about 6 to 11 cycles. In TCRdb, the 5' RACE reads were re-called with MiXCR into one record per CDR3 protein. The sample contains 600,000 to 850,000 distinct CDR3 sequences, around 40% of which appear only once. The sample taken for sequencing was blood. All receptors come from a woman in her sixties in good health.

CDR3 in amino acids: CATSRDPDVYNEQFF. For the CDR3, the DNA is TGTGCCACCAGCAGAGATCCGGACGTCTACAATGAGCAGTTCTTC. The chain combines TRBV15 with TRBJ2-1, with D hard to call. This CDR3 region has 15 residues. CDR1 and CDR2 (germline): LNHNV, YYDKDF (reference sequence). V shed 0 bases and J shed 3 bases, with 9 bases lying between them.

The table lists this clonotype with a few counts. The V gene is TRBV29-1, the J gene TRBJ2-5; the D is unclear. The DNA end is a closer match to TRBJ2-7, so the J assignment may be wrong. The CDR3 covers 11 residues. The V gene's germline CDR1 is SQVTM and CDR2 ANQGSEA. This chain's CDR3 is CSVGFSYEQYF. CDR3 in DNA: TGCAGCGTTGGTTTTAGTTACGAGCAGTACTTC.

This chain joins TRBV28 and TRBJ1-2, with D perhaps matching TRBD1 (6 bases). CDR3 length: 12 amino acids. Germline V gene sequence: CDR1 MDHEN, CDR2 SYDVKM. Between the trimmed V and J ends, which lost 7 bases and 11 bases, there was a span of 17 bases. CDR3 amino acids: CASNPGAGRYTF. DNA for the CDR3: TGTGCCAGCAACCCGGGGGCAGGGCGATACACCTTC.

The chain recombines TRBV18 with TRBJ2-1; 13 bases are a match to TRBD2. The CDR3 covers 17 residues. Unmatched junction bases numbered 11, after V lost 3 bases and J lost 9 bases. Per the germline V gene, CDR1 is KGHSH and CDR2 is LQKENI. CDR3 sequence: CASSPPGLAGPSGEQFF. As DNA, the CDR3 is TGTGCCAGCTCACCGCCGGGACTAGCGGGACCCAGTGGTGAGCAGTTCTTC.

The CDR3 sequence: CASSRDSAIRGYTF. For the CDR3, the DNA is TGTGCCAGCAGTAGGGACAGCGCTATTCGTGGCTACACCTTC. The chain uses TRBV27 and TRBJ1-2, with 7 nucleotides matching TRBD1. CDR1 and CDR2 (germline): MNHEY, SMNVEV (reference sequence). This CDR3 is 14 amino acids long. After removal of 5 bases from V and 7 bases from J, the junction contained 10 bases not matched to a gene.